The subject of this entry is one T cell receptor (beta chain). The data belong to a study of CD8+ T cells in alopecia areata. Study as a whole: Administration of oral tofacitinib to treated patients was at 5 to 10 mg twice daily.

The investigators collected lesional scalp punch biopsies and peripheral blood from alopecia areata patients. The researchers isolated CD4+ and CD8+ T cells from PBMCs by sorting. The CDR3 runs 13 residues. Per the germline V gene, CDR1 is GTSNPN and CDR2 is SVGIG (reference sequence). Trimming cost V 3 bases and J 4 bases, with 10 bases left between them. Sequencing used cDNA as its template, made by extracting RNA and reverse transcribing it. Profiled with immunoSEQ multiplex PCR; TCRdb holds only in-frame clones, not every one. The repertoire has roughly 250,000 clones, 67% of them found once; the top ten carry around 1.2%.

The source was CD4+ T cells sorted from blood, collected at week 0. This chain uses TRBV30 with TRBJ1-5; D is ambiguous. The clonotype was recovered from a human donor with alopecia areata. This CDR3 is CAWSTGYNQPQHF. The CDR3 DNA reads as TGTGCCTGGAGCACCGGCTATAATCAGCCCCAGCATTTT.